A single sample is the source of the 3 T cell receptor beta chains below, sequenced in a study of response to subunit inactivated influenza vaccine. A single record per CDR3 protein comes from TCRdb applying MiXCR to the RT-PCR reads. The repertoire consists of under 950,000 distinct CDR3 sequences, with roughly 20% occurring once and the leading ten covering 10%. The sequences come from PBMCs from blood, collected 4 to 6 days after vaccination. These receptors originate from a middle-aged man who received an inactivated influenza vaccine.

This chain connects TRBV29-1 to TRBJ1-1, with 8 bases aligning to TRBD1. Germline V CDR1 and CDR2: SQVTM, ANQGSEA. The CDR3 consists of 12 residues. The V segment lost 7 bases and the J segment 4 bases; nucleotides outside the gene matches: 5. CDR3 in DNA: TGCAGCGCCCAAACAGGGGGCACTGAAGCTTTCTTT. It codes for CSAQTGGTEAFF.

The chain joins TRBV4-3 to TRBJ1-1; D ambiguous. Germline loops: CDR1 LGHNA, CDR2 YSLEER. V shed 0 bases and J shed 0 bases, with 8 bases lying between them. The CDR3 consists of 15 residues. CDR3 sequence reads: CASSQDFSVNTEAFF. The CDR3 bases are TGCGCCAGCAGCCAAGATTTTTCGGTGAACACTGAAGCTTTCTTT.

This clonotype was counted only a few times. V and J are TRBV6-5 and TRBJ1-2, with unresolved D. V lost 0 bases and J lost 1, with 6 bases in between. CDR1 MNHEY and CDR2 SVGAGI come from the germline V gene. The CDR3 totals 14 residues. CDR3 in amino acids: CASSYSRGNYGYTF. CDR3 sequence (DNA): TGTGCCAGCAGTTACTCGCGGGGTAACTATGGCTACACCTTC.